These T cell receptor beta chains were read from a single sample in a study of identical twins. In TCRdb, the 5' RACE reads were re-called with MiXCR into one record per CDR3 protein. Of about 720,000 distinct CDR3 sequences in the sample, 15% to 20% were seen once. The data also belong to a second study, concerning T cells expressing NK-cell markers.

The sequencing sample was made of PBMCs. The receptors stem from a woman younger than 35 in good health. The CDR3 runs from the conserved cysteine through the conserved F or W. D genes are given only for firm matches. Size is omitted from some rows. Given values are once, few, many or a class for expanded clones.

clone size | D gene | J gene | V gene | CDR3 length | CDR3 protein | CDR3 DNA
few | TRBD1 | TRBJ2-5 | TRBV5-5 | 17 | CASSWGLTGPVQETQYF | TGTGCCAGCAGCTGGGGATTGACAGGGCCAGTCCAAGAGACCCAGTACTTC
NA | NA | TRBJ2-5 | TRBV10-3 | 12 | CATTGTQETQYF | TGTGCCACAACAGGGACTCAAGAGACCCAGTACTTC
NA | TRBD1 | TRBJ1-2 | TRBV9 | 15 | CASSGTGGEWHGYTF | TGTGCCAGTTCCGGGACAGGGGGCGAGTGGCATGGCTACACCTTC
NA | TRBD1 | TRBJ2-1 | TRBV28 | 20 | CASSFPTRGTGGDATLKQFF | TGTGCCAGCAGTTTCCCGACCAGGGGGACAGGGGGAGACGCCACCCTCAAGCAGTTCTTC
few | TRBD1 | TRBJ2-7 | TRBV27 | 13 | CASSMDRGHEQYF | TGTGCCAGCAGTATGGACAGGGGGCACGAGCAGTACTTC
NA | TRBD2 | TRBJ2-5 | TRBV12-3/TRBV12-4 | 13 | CASSLAVVETQYF | TGTGCCAGCAGTCTAGCGGTGGTTGAGACCCAGTACTTC
NA | NA | TRBJ2-1 | TRBV30 | 13 | CAWKAGNYNEQFF | TGTGCCTGGAAGGCGGGGAATTACAATGAGCAGTTCTTC
few | TRBD1 | TRBJ2-3 | TRBV10-3 | 15 | CAISPTGVGTDTQYF | TGTGCCATCAGCCCGACAGGGGTCGGCACAGATACGCAGTATTTT
few | TRBD1 | TRBJ2-3 | TRBV12-3/TRBV12-4 | 14 | CASRDRGQSDTQYF | TGTGCCAGCAGAGACAGGGGGCAATCAGATACGCAGTATTTT
few | NA | TRBJ2-2 | TRBV10-1 | 14 | CASRADSNAGELFF | TGCGCCAGCAGGGCGGACAGTAACGCCGGGGAGCTGTTTTTT
NA | NA | TRBJ2-1 | TRBV20-1 | 13 | CSARRPSRNEQFF | TGCAGTGCCCGACGCCCCAGCCGCAATGAGCAGTTCTTC
few | NA | TRBJ1-1 | TRBV20-1 | 12 | CSAGRVLTEAFF | TGCAGTGCGGGCAGGGTTTTGACTGAAGCTTTCTTT
few | NA | TRBJ2-1 | TRBV18 | 15 | CASSPHYQGYNEQFF | TGTGCCAGCTCACCACATTACCAGGGATACAATGAGCAGTTCTTC
few | NA | TRBJ2-1 | TRBV18 | 15 | CASSPNSYSYNEQFF | TGTGCCAGCTCACCAAACTCGTACTCCTACAATGAGCAGTTCTTC
few | NA | TRBJ2-1 | TRBV7-2 | 14 | CASSLTDISYEQFF | TGTGCCAGCAGCTTGACCGATATATCCTATGAGCAGTTCTTC
few | TRBD2 | TRBJ2-2 | TRBV7-9 | 15 | CASSSSGGGTGELFF | TGTGCCAGCAGCTCTAGCGGGGGAGGCACCGGGGAGCTGTTTTTT
NA | TRBD1 | TRBJ1-2 | TRBV29-1 | 13 | CSVLTTGRGGYTF | TGCAGCGTGCTGACGACAGGGCGGGGTGGCTACACCTTC
NA | NA | TRBJ1-4 | TRBV20-1 | 13 | CSASPRGREKLFF | TGCAGTGCTAGTCCCAGGGGAAGGGAAAAACTGTTTTTT
few | NA | TRBJ1-2 | TRBV20-1 | 16 | CSARGGNTGQAYGYTF | TGCAGTGCTAGAGGCGGGAATACAGGTCAGGCCTATGGCTACACCTTC
NA | NA | TRBJ1-2 | TRBV6-1 | 16 | CASTLTSPPRNYGYTF | TGTGCCAGCACCCTTACTTCGCCGCCTCGGAACTATGGCTACACCTTC
NA | NA | TRBJ1-5 | TRBV6-6 | 13 | CASSYISNQPQHF | TGTGCCAGCAGTTACATTAGCAATCAGCCCCAGCATTTT
NA | NA | TRBJ2-5 | TRBV9 | 16 | CASSVSPWDHQETQYF | TGTGCCAGCAGCGTATCCCCCTGGGACCACCAAGAGACCCAGTACTTC
NA | TRBD2 | TRBJ2-1 | TRBV20-1 | 16 | CSARALGLAGYNEQFF | TGCAGTGCTAGAGCCCTTGGACTAGCGGGATACAATGAGCAGTTCTTC
NA | NA | TRBJ1-1 | TRBV7-9 | 15 | CASSVGGQGSFGAFF | TGTGCCAGCAGCGTAGGTGGGCAGGGCAGTTTCGGCGCTTTCTTT
few | NA | TRBJ1-1 | TRBV29-1 | 9 | CSVDTEAFF | TGCAGCGTAGACACTGAAGCTTTCTTT
few | TRBD2 | TRBJ2-1 | TRBV5-1 | 15 | CASVSTSGSVNEQFF | TGCGCCAGCGTCTCTACTAGCGGGAGTGTAAATGAGCAGTTCTTC
many | NA | TRBJ2-5 | TRBV7-9 | 15 | CASSLTGTSQETQYF | TGTGCCAGCAGCCTTACCGGGACATCGCAAGAGACCCAGTACTTC
NA | NA | TRBJ2-4 | TRBV28 | 15 | CASSLRSGIKNIQYF | TGTGCCAGCAGTTTAAGGAGCGGAATCAAAAACATTCAGTACTTC
NA | NA | TRBJ2-2 | TRBV12-3/TRBV12-4 | 11 | CATFGGGELFF | TGTGCCACCTTCGGTGGGGGGGAGCTGTTTTTT
few | TRBD2 | TRBJ2-1 | TRBV3-1 | 15 | CASSQGLAGDYEQFF | TGTGCCAGCAGCCAAGGACTAGCGGGAGATTATGAGCAGTTCTTC
NA | TRBD1 | TRBJ2-5 | TRBV9 | 14 | CASTRDRGLETQYF | TGTGCCAGCACTAGGGACAGGGGGCTGGAGACCCAGTACTTC
NA | NA | TRBJ1-6 | TRBV20-1 | 13 | CSARDRRDSPLHF | TGCAGTGCTAGAGATCGGCGGGACTCACCCCTCCACTTT
few | NA | TRBJ2-3 | TRBV29-1 | 14 | CSVPGLKLTDTQYF | TGCAGCGTCCCGGGATTAAAGTTGACAGATACGCAGTATTTT
few | NA | TRBJ2-3 | TRBV10-2 | 12 | CASSDPNDTQYF | TGCGCCAGCAGTGATCCGAACGATACGCAGTATTTT
NA | NA | TRBJ2-2 | TRBV6-5 | 18 | CASSYAFRASLDTGELFF | TGTGCCAGCAGTTACGCGTTTAGGGCTAGCCTCGACACCGGGGAGCTGTTTTTT
few | NA | TRBJ2-1 | TRBV12-3/TRBV12-4 | 14 | CASSSDSYYNEQFF | TGTGCCAGCAGTTCGGACTCCTATTACAATGAGCAGTTCTTC